This T cell receptor beta chain derives from a study of blood T cell repertoires in COVID-19. Background on the study: Whether acute or convalescent, the COVID-19 samples came from the United States, Italy and Spain. PBMCs, B-cell-depleted T cells, or T cells were the source of the cDNA or gDNA that made up the material.

The CDR3 runs to 18 residues. The V segment lost 4 bases and the J segment 3 bases; nucleotides outside the gene matches: 8. Germline V CDR1 and CDR2: SGHTA, FQGNSA. Authors' analysis steps: Reference gene primers were amplified, and this amplification served to estimate nucleated cell counts. Method: immunoSEQ multiplex PCR; TCRdb's copy keeps in-frame clones and lacks some. V and J calls and clone size are those listed in that table; D and trimming were worked out from the DNA. Altogether roughly 670,000 clones are present, approximately 90% being singletons, with the ten largest covering under 0.3%.

The source of this sequence is a woman younger than 35 with acute or convalescent COVID-19. The rearrangement uses TRBV7-2 and TRBJ2-1; TRBD2 matches at 14 bases. Material: peripheral blood. In DNA, the CDR3 is TGTGCCAGCAGCTCCCATGTCGGACTAGCGGGGGGCTACAATGAGCAGTTCTTC. This codes for CASSSHVGLAGGYNEQFF.